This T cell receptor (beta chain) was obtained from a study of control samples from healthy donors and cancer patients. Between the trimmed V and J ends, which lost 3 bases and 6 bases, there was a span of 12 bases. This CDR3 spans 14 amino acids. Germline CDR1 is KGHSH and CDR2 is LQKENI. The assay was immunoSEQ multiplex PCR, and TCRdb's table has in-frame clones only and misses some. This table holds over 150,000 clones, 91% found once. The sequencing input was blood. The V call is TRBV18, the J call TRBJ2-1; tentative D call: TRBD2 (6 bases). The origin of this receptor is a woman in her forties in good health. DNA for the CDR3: TGTGCCAGCTCACCTGTGGGGGGTATCAATGAGCAGTTCTTC. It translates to CASSPVGGINEQFF.